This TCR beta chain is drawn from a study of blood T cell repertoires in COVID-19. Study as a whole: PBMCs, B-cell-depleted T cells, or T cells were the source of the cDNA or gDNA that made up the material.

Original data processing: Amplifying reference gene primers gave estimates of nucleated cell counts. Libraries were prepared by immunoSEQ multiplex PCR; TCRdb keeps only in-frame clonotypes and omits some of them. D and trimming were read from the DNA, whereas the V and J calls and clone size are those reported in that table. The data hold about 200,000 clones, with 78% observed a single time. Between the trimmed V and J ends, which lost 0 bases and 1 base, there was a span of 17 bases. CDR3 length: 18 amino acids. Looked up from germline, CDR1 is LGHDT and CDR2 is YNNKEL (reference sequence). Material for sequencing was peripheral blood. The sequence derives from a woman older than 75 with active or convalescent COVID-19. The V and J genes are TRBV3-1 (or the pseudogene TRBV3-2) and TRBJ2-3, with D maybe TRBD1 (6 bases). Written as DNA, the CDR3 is TGTGCCAGCAGCCAAGATCCTCTTCGGACAGTACGCACAGATACGCAGTATTTT. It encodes CASSQDPLRTVRTDTQYF.